The next 20 T cell receptor beta chains were all read from a single sample in a study of CD8+ T cells in alopecia areata. Sample treatment: oral pan-JAK inhibitor, 5-10 mg twice daily. cDNA prepared by RNA extraction and subsequent reverse transcription served as the template for sequencing. Data came from immunoSEQ multiplex PCR; TCRdb stores just in-frame clones and leaves some out. The sample has some 95,000 clones; about 44% are singletons. The sequenced sample was CD8+ T cells sorted from blood, obtained at week 24, from a patient treated with tofacitinib. Receptor source: a human donor with alopecia areata.

This clone was found a few times. This chain uses TRBV5-5 with TRBJ2-7; D unresolved. The CDR3 is 13 residues long. Germline V CDR1 and CDR2: SGHKS, YYEKEE (reference sequence). With 2 bases removed from V and 3 bases from J, the gap between germline ends came to 9 bases. CDR3 region: CASSLATIYEQYF. The CDR3 DNA reads TGTGCCAGCAGCTTAGCAACAATCTACGAGCAGTACTTC.

This clone showed up just a few times. The chain has TRBV11-2 and TRBJ2-7; no firm D call. Trimming stripped 5 bases from V and 6 bases from J, with 11 bases between. The CDR3 runs to 12 residues. CDR1 SGHAT and CDR2 FQNNGV come from the germline V gene. DNA for the CDR3: TGTGCCAGCAGCCCTCACTGGCCCGAGCAGTACTTC. Translation: CASSPHWPEQYF.

The chain recombines TRBV15 with TRBJ2-7, with a weak D call TRBD1 (5 bases). CDR3 size: 16 residues. V lost 0 bases and J 2 bases, leaving 14 bases between the germline ends. Germline CDR1 reads LNHNV; CDR2 reads YYDKDF (reference sequence). Written as DNA, the CDR3 is TGTGCCACCAGCAGAGATCGGTCCAGGGCCCCCTACGAGCAGTACTTC. It yields the protein CATSRDRSRAPYEQYF. Together with reference TRBV15 and TRBJ2-7, the CDR3 gives the full variable domain: DAMVIQNPRYQVTQFGKPVTLSCSQTLNHNVMYWYQQKSSQAPKLLFHYYDKDFNNEADTPDNFQSRRPNTSFCFLDIRSPGLGDTAMYLCATSRDRSRAPYEQYFGPGTRLTVT.

The CDR3 region has the DNA TGCGCCAGCAGCTTGGGGACAGGGATTTACGAGCAGTACTTC. Residues: CASSLGTGIYEQYF. The V gene is TRBV5-1, the J gene TRBJ2-7; 8 bases agree with TRBD1. CDR1 SGHRS and CDR2 YFSETQ come from the germline V gene. The CDR3 spans 14 residues. The trim removed 0 bases at V and 4 bases at J, leaving 3 bases unmatched.

The genes are TRBV4-1 and TRBJ1-4; D unresolved. V was trimmed by 0 bases and J by 8 bases, leaving 13 bases between them. The CDR3 extends over 15 amino acids. The germline V gene encodes CDR1 MGHRA and CDR2 YSYEKL. For the CDR3, the DNA is TGCGCCAGCAGCCAAGATACGACCACGGAGGAAAAACTGTTTTTT. Protein sequence: CASSQDTTTEEKLFF.

Only one count was recorded for this clone. The V call is TRBV30, the J call TRBJ2-1; the D gene is possibly TRBD2 (5 bases). The CDR3 runs 16 residues. CDR1 and CDR2 from the germline V gene are GTSNPN and SVGIG (reference sequence). Trimming took off 0 bases at V and 0 bases at J, with 12 bases between the two ends. Here the CDR3 DNA reads TGTGCCTGGAGTGTACCCGCGGGTTTCTCCTACAATGAGCAGTTCTTC. Protein product: CAWSVPAGFSYNEQFF.

A note on this clone: A clone one base away is much larger, so this may be a read error. The rearrangement joins TRBV5-1 to TRBJ2-3; D ambiguous. CDR3 size: 14 residues. Germline V gene data show CDR1 as SGHRS and CDR2 as YFSETQ. Trimming left V 0 bases short and J 2 bases short, with 7 bases between. CDR3 in amino acids: CASSLESTTDTQYF. DNA for the CDR3: TGCGCCAGCAGCTTGGAGTCTACCACAGATACGCAGTATTTT.

V usage is TRBV30 and J usage is TRBJ1-5; no clear D gene. V lost 3 bases and J lost 0, with 9 bases in between. This CDR3 contains 14 residues. CDR1 GTSNPN and CDR2 SVGIG come from the germline V gene (reference sequence). The CDR3 is CAWRQLHSNQPQHF. As DNA, the CDR3 is TGTGCCTGGAGGCAGCTCCATAGCAATCAGCCCCAGCATTTT.

This clone was seen at least ten times. V and J are TRBV7-9 and TRBJ1-5; D is possibly TRBD1 (5 bases). Trimming cost V 4 bases and J 7 bases, with 17 bases left between them. This CDR3 is built from 15 residues. Germline V lookup: CDR1 SEHNR, CDR2 FQNEAQ (reference sequence). CDR3 amino acids: CASSSTVIEGQPQHF. The DNA for the CDR3 is TGTGCCAGCAGCTCGACAGTGATAGAGGGGCAGCCCCAGCATTTT.

The rearrangement uses TRBV7-2 and TRBJ2-2, with no clear D. This CDR3 is 17 amino acids long. Germline lookup yields CDR1 SGHTA and CDR2 FQGNSA. The germline V and J ends were trimmed by 3 bases and 0 bases, with 14 bases remaining between them. This CDR3 reads CASSFPGRTPNTGELFF. The CDR3 DNA is TGTGCCAGCAGCTTCCCAGGACGAACACCGAACACCGGGGAGCTGTTTTTT.

This chain joins TRBV27 and TRBJ2-1; TRBD2 aligns across 7 bases. The germline V gene has CDR1 MNHEY and CDR2 SMNVEV (reference sequence). V lost 4 bases, J lost 4 bases, and 4 bases stayed unmatched. The length of the CDR3 is 14 residues. In DNA, the CDR3 is TGTGCCAGCAGTTCTAGCGGCCAATACAATGAGCAGTTCTTC. This translates into CASSSSGQYNEQFF.

The chain has TRBV29-1 and TRBJ1-2; 8 nucleotides match TRBD1. This CDR3 has 14 amino acids. V trimming: 6 bases; J trimming: 3 bases; junction bases outside the gene matches: 9. Germline values: CDR1 SQVTM, CDR2 ANQGSEA. The CDR3 region is CSVTGTGHDYGYTF. CDR3 nucleotides: TGCAGCGTGACCGGGACAGGACACGACTATGGCTACACCTTC.

The chain carries TRBV29-1 and TRBJ2-2; TRBD1 might be the D (6 bases). Germline-derived CDR1 and CDR2 are SQVTM and ANQGSEA. The CDR3 has 13 amino acids. Trimming shortened V by 5 bases and J by 8 bases, and 15 bases separated the two germline ends. CDR3 DNA sequence: TGCAGCGTTAAACAGGGTGGGAGAGGGGAGCTGTTTTTT. It translates to CSVKQGGRGELFF.

CDR3 in DNA: TGTGCCAGCAGCGTAGTGGGGGAAGGCTACGAGCAGTACTTC. It codes for CASSVVGEGYEQYF. The V gene is TRBV9, the J gene TRBJ2-7; D is tentatively TRBD1 or TRBD2 (5 bases each). Germline V gives CDR1 SGDLS, CDR2 YYNGEE. The length of the CDR3 is 14 residues. The V and J ends lost 0 bases and 3 bases respectively, with 10 bases between them.

Of note for this clone: In the same sample, other DNA sequences code for this CDR3. The rearrangement uses TRBV30 and TRBJ2-7; TRBD1 might be the D (6 bases). This CDR3 contains 12 residues. The V end was cut by 0 bases, the J end by 7 bases, with 10 bases between. Germline CDR1 is GTSNPN and CDR2 is SVGIG (reference sequence). The CDR3 region is CAWSVGGYEQYF. The CDR3 nucleotides are TGTGCCTGGAGTGTAGGGGGTTATGAGCAGTACTTC.

Only a few counts were recorded for this clone. The rearrangement uses TRBV7-3 and TRBJ2-7; TRBD1 matches at 9 bases. The CDR3 contains 15 residues. Germline trimming cut 5 bases from V and 3 bases from J; bases unmatched to any gene: 8. Germline lookup yields CDR1 SGHTA and CDR2 FQGTGA. For the CDR3, the DNA is TGTGCCAGCAGCACCCGGTCGGGACAGGGCTACGAGCAGTACTTC. Translating it yields CASSTRSGQGYEQYF.

The V and J genes are TRBV5-6 and TRBJ2-6; 7 bases are shared with TRBD2. V shed 4 bases and J 2 bases; nucleotides not matched to a gene: 6. The length of the CDR3 is 16 residues. The germline gives CDR1 SGHDT, CDR2 YYEEEE. The CDR3 DNA follows: TGTGCCAGCAGCCCCGGGGCGGGGGCTGGGGCCAACGTCCTGACTTTC. Protein sequence: CASSPGAGAGANVLTF.

In this sample, this clone turned up once. The V gene is TRBV29-1, the J gene TRBJ1-2, with a weak D call TRBD1 (5 bases). The CDR3 is made up of 10 amino acids. Per germline, CDR1 SQVTM and CDR2 ANQGSEA. The V and J ends lost 6 bases and 5 bases respectively, with 7 bases between them. The DNA for the CDR3 is TGCAGCGTCGCAGGGTATGGCTACACCTTC. This codes for CSVAGYGYTF.

This chain joins TRBV4-1 and TRBJ2-5, with D possibly matching TRBD2 (6 bases). Germline V gives CDR1 MGHRA, CDR2 YSYEKL. V was trimmed by 4 bases and J by 5 bases, leaving 17 bases between them. This CDR3 spans 15 amino acids. The CDR3: CASSPYERRAETQYF. The CDR3 coding sequence is TGCGCCAGCAGCCCATATGAACGGAGGGCCGAGACCCAGTACTTC.

This clone has only a few counts. This sequence joins TRBV11-2 and TRBJ2-5; 8 positions match TRBD2. Germline V gene sequence: CDR1 SGHAT, CDR2 FQNNGV. This CDR3 has 15 residues. The V segment lost 2 bases and the J segment 2 bases; nucleotides outside the gene matches: 4. As DNA, the CDR3 is TGTGCCAGCAGCTTAATGGGACTAGGTCAAGAGACCCAGTACTTC. Its translation is CASSLMGLGQETQYF.